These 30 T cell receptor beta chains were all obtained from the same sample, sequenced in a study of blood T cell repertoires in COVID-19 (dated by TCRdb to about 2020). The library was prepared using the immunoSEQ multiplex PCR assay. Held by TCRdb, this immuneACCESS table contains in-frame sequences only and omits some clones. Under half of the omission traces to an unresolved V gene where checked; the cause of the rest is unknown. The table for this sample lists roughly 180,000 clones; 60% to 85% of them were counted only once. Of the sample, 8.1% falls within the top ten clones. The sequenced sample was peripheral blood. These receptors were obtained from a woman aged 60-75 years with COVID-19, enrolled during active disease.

The CDR3 protein is CASSVGQGTNEKLFF. The CDR3 nucleotides are TGTGCCAGCAGCGTAGGCCAGGGAACTAATGAAAAACTGTTTTTT. The V and J genes are TRBV9 and TRBJ1-4; D might be TRBD1 (5 bases). Germline V gene sequence: CDR1 SGDLS, CDR2 YYNGEE. CDR3 length equals 15 residues. Trimming left V 0 bases short and J 1 base short, with 7 bases between.

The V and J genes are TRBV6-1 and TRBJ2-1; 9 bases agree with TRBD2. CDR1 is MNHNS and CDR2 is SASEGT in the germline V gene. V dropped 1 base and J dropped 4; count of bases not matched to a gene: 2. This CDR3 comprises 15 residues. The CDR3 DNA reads TGTGCCAGCAGTGAAGAGGCGGGAGGGTACAATGAGCAGTTCTTC. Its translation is CASSEEAGGYNEQFF.

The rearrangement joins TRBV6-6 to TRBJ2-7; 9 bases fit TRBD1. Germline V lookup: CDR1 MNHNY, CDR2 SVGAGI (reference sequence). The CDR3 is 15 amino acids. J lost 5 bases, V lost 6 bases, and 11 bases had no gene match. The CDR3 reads CASSLGRDRAHEQYV. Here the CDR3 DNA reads TGTGCCAGCAGCCTAGGACGGGACAGGGCCCACGAGCAGTACGTC.

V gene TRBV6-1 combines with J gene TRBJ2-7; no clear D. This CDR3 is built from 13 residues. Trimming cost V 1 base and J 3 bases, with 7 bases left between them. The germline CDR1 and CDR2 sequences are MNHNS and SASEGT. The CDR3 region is CASSEGQIYEQYV. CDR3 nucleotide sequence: TGTGCCAGCAGTGAAGGCCAGATCTACGAGCAGTACGTC.

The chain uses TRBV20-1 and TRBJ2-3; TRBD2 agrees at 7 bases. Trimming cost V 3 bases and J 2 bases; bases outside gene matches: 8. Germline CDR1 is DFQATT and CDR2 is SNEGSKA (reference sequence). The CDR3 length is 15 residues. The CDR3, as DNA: TGCAGTGCTAGTGCGGCTAGCGGACTCACAGATACGCAGTATTTT. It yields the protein CSASAASGLTDTQYF.

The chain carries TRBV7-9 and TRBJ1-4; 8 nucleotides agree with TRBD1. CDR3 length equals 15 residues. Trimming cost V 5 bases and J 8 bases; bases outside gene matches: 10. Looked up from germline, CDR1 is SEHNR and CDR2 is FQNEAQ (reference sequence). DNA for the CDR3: TGTGCCAGCAGCCTGAGCAGGGGGCCGGCCGAAAAACTGTTTTTT. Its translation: CASSLSRGPAEKLFF. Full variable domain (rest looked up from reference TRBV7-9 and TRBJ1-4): DTGVSQNPRHKITKRGQNVTFRCDPISEHNRLYWYRQTLGQGPEFLTYFQNEAQLEKSRLLSDRFSAERPKGSFSTLEIQRTEQGDSAMYLCASSLSRGPAEKLFFGSGTQLSVL.

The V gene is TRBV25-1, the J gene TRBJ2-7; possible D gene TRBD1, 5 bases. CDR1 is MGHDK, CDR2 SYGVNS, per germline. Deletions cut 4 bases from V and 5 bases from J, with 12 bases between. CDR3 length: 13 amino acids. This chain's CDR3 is CASSAQGIDEQYF. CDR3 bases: TGTGCCAGCAGTGCCCAGGGAATCGACGAGCAGTACTTC.

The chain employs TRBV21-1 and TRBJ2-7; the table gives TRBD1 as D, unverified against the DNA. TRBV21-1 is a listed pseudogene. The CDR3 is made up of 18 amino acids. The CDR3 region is CASSNSSPRDSFAYEQYV. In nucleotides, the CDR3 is TGTGCCAGCAGCAACTCCAGTCCACGGGACAGCTTCGCCTACGAGCAGTACGTC.

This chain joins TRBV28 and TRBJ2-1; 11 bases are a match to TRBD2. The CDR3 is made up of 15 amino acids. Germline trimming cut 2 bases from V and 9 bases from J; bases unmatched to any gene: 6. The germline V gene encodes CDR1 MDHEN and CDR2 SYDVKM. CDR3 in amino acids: CASSLGTSGRIEQFF. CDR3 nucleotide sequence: TGTGCCAGCAGTTTAGGGACTAGCGGTAGAATTGAGCAGTTCTTC.

The CDR3 bases are TGTGCCAGCAGCGCCAGACAGGGGGCAAGCTGGGAGACCCAGTACTTC. This translates into CASSARQGASWETQYF. The V call is TRBV5-6, the J call TRBJ2-5, with TRBD1 identical over 10 bases. This CDR3 region has 16 residues. Germline V gene lookup returns CDR1 SGHDT and CDR2 YYEEEE. The junction had 11 bases not matched to a gene; V was cut back by 4 bases and J by 5 bases.

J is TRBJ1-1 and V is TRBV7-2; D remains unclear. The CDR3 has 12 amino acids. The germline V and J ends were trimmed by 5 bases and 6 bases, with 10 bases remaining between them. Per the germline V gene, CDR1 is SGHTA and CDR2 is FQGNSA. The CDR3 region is CASSAAGSEAFF. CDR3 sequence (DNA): TGTGCCAGCAGCGCAGCGGGTTCTGAAGCTTTCTTT. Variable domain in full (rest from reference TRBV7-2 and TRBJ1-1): GAGVSQSPSNKVTEKGKDVELRCDPISGHTALYWYRQSLGQGLEFLIYFQGNSAPDKSGLPSDRFSAERTGGSVSTLTIQRTQQEDSAVYLCASSAAGSEAFFGQGTRLTVV.

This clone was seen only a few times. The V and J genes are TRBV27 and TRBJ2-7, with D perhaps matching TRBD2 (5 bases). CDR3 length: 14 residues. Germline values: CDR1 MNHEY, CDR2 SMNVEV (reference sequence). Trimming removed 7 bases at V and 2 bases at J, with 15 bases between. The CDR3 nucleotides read TGTGCCAGCAAAAAGGACTTTTCCGCCTACGAGCAGTACTTC. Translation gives CASKKDFSAYEQYF.

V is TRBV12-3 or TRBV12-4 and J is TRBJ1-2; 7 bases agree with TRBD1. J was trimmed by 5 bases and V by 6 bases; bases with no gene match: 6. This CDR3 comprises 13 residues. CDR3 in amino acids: CASSSRQGYGYTF. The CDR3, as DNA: TGTGCCAGCAGCTCCCGACAGGGATATGGCTACACCTTC.

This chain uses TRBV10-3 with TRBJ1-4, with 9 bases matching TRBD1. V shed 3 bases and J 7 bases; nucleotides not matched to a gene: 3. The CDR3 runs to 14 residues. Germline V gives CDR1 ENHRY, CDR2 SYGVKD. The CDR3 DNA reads TGTGCCATCAGTGAACAGGGGGCGAGTGAAAAACTGTTTTTT. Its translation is CAISEQGASEKLFF.

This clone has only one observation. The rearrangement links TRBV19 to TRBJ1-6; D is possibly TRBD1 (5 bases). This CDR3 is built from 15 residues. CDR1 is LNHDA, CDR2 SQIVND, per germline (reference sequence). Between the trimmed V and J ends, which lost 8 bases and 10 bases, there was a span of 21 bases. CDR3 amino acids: CASGAHPGLTSPLHF. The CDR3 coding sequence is TGTGCCAGTGGGGCTCACCCCGGTCTAACCTCACCCCTCCACTTT.

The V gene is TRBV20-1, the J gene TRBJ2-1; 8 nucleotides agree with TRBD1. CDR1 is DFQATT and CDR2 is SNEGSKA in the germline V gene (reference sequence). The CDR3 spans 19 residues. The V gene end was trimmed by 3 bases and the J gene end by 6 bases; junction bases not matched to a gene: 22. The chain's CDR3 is CSASWDRSHLASLGNEQFF. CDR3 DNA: TGCAGTGCTAGTTGGGACAGGAGCCACCTAGCCTCCCTAGGCAATGAGCAGTTCTTC.

The CDR3 DNA reads TGTGCCAGCAGCCCGTTGGGGACAGGGACTGGGTATGGCTACACCTTC. Its protein is CASSPLGTGTGYGYTF. This chain joins TRBV5-6 and TRBJ1-2; 9 bases fit TRBD1. The CDR3 totals 16 residues. Germline-derived CDR1 and CDR2 are SGHDT and YYEEEE. The V segment lost 4 bases and the J segment 5 bases; nucleotides outside the gene matches: 12.

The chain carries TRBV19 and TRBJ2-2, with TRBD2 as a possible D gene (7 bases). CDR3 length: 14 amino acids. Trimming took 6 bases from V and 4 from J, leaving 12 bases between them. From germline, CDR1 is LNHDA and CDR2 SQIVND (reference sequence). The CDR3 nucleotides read TGTGCCAGTAGCGGGGGGCCGGGCACCGGGGAGCTGTTTTTT. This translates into CASSGGPGTGELFF.

The chain's CDR3 is CATSRDLKSTSGNEQFF. CDR3 coding DNA: TGTGCCACCAGCAGAGATCTAAAGAGCACCTCAGGGAATGAGCAGTTCTTC. This chain connects TRBV15 to TRBJ2-1; D is perhaps TRBD1 (5 bases). V was cut by 0 bases and J by 7 bases, with 19 bases left in between. Germline CDR1 is LNHNV and CDR2 is YYDKDF (reference sequence). There are 17 residues in the CDR3.

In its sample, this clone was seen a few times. DNA for the CDR3: TGTGCCAGCAGTGCCCCGGGACTAGCCGGTGGGGGCACAGATACGCAGTATTTT. Translated: CASSAPGLAGGGTDTQYF. The gene calls are TRBV2 and TRBJ2-3; TRBD2 agrees at 9 bases. V was clipped by 4 bases and J by 1 base; unmatched bases: 12. The CDR3 sequence is 18 residues long. Germline CDR1 reads SNHLY; CDR2 reads FYNNEI. The whole variable domain, filled in from reference TRBV2 and TRBJ2-3, reads EPEVTQTPSHQVTQMGQEVILRCVPISNHLYFYWYRQILGQKVEFLVSFYNNEISEKSEIFDDQFSVERPDGSNFTLKIRSTKLEDSAMYFCASSAPGLAGGGTDTQYFGPGTRLTVL.

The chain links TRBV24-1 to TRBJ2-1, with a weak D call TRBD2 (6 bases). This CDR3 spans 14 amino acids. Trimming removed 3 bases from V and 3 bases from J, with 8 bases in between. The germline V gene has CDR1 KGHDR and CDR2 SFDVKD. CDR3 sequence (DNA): TGTGCCACCAGTGATACGGGGGACTACAATGAGCAGTTCTTC. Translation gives CATSDTGDYNEQFF.

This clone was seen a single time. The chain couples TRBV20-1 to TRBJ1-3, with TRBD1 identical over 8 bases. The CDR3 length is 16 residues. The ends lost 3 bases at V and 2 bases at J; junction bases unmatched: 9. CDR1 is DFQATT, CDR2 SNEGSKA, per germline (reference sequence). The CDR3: CSASDRGSFTGNTIYF. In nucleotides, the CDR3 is TGCAGTGCTAGTGACAGGGGAAGCTTTACTGGAAACACCATATATTTT.

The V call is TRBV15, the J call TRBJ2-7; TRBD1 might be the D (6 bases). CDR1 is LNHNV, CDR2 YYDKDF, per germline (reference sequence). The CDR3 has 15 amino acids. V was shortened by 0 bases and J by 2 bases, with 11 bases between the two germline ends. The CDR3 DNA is TGTGCCACCAGCAGAGAGGGACATCCGGCCTACGAGCAGTACGTC. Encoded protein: CATSREGHPAYEQYV.

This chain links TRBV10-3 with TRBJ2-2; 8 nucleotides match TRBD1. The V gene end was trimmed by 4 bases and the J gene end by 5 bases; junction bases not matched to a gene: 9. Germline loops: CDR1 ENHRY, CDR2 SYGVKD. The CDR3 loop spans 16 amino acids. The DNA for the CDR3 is TGTGCCATCAGTGTTATGACCAGGGGGCTAACCGGGGAGCTGTTTTTT. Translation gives CAISVMTRGLTGELFF.

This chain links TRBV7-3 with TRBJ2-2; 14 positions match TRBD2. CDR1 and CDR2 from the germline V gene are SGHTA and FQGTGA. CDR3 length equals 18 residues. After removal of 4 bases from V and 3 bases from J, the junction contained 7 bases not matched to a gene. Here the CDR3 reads CASSSGTSGSLDTGELFF. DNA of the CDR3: TGTGCCAGCAGCTCCGGGACTAGCGGGAGTCTTGACACCGGGGAGCTGTTTTTT.

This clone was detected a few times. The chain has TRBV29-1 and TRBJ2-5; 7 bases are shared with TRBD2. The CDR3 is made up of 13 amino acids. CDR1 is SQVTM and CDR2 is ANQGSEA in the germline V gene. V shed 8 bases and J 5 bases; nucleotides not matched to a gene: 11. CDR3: CSLGGRAQETQYF. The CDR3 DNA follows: TGCAGCCTTGGGGGGAGGGCACAGGAGACCCAGTACTTC.

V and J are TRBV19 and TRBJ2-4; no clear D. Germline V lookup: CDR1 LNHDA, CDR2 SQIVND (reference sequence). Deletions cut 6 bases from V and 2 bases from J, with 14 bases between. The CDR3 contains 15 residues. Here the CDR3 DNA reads TGTGCCAGTAGCAGCCCGTCTGGGCCCAAAAACATTCAGTACTTC. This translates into CASSSPSGPKNIQYF.

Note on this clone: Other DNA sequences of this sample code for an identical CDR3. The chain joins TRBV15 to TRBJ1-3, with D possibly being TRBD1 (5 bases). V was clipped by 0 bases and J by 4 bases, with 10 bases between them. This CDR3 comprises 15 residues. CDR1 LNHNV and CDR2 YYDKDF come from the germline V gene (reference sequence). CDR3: CATSRDRGSGNTIYF. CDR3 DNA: TGTGCCACCAGCAGAGATAGGGGTTCAGGAAACACCATATATTTT.

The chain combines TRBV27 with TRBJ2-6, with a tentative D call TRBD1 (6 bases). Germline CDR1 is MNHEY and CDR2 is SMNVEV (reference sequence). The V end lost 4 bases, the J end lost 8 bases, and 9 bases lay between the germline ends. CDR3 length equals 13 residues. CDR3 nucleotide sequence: TGTGCCAGCAGTTACAGGGAAACCAACGTCCTGACTTTC. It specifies CASSYRETNVLTF.

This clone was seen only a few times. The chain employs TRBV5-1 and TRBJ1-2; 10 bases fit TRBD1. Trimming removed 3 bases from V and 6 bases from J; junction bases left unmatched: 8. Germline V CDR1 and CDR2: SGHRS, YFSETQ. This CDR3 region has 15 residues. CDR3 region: CASSSQGQGFDGYTF. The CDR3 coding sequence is TGCGCCAGCAGCTCCCAGGGACAGGGGTTCGATGGCTACACCTTC. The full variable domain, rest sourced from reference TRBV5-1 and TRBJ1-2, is KAGVTQTPRYLIKTRGQQVTLSCSPISGHRSVSWYQQTPGQGLQFLFEYFSETQRNKGNFPGRFSGRQFSNSRSEMNVSTLELGDSALYLCASSSQGQGFDGYTFGSGTRLTVV.